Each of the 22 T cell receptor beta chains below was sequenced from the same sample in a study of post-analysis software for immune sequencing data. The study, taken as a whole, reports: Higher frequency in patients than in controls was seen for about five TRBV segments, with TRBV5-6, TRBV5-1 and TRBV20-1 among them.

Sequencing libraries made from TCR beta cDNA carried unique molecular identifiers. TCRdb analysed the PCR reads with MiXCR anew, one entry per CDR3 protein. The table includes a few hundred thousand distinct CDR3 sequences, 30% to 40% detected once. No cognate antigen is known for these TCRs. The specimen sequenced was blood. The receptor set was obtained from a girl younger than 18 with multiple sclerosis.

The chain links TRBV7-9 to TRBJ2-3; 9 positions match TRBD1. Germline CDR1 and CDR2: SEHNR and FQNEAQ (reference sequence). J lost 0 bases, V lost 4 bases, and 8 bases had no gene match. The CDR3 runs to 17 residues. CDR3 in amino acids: CASSSGSDRGSTDTQYF. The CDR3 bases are TGTGCCAGCAGCTCGGGCTCGGACAGGGGTAGCACAGATACGCAGTATTTT.

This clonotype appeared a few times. The CDR3 bases are TGCAGTGCTAGCGGGGGATTCAACGAGCGCAATCAGCCCCAGCATTTT. This encodes CSASGGFNERNQPQHF. The chain uses TRBV20-1 and TRBJ1-5; D possibly corresponds to TRBD1 (5 bases). Per germline, CDR1 DFQATT and CDR2 SNEGSKA (reference sequence). The CDR3 has 16 residues. Trimming pared 3 bases from V and 2 bases from J, leaving 17 bases between.

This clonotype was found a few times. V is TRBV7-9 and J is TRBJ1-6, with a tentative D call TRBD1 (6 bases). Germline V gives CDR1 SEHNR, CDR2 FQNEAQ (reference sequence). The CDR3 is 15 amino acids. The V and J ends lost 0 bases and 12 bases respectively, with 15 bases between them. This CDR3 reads CASSLAVDRGGPLHF. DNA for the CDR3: TGTGCCAGCAGCTTAGCGGTGGACAGAGGAGGACCCCTCCACTTT.

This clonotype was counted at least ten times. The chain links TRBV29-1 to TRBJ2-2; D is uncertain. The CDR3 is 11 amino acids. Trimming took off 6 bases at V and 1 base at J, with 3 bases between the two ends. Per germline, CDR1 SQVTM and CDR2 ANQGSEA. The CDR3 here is CSVENTGELFF. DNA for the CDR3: TGCAGCGTCGAGAACACCGGGGAGCTGTTTTTT.

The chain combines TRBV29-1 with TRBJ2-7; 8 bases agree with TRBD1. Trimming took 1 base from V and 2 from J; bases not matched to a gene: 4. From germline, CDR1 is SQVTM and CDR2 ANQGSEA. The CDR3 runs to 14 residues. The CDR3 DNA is TGCAGCGTTGAAGGGACAGGGTCTACCTACGAGCAGTACTTC. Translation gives CSVEGTGSTYEQYF.

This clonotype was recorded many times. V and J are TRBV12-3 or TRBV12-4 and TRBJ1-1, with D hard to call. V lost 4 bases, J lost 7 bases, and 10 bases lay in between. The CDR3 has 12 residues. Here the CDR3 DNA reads TGTGCCAGCAGTTCTAGATACGGTGAAGCTTTCTTT. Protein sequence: CASSSRYGEAFF.

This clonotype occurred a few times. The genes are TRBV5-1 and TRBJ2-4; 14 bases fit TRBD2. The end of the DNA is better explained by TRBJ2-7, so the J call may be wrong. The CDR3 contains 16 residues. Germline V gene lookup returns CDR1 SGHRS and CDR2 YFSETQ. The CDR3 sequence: CASSPGTSGGFYEQYF. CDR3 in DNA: TGCGCCAGCAGCCCTGGGACTAGCGGGGGCTTCTACGAGCAGTACTTC.

DNA of the CDR3: TGCGCCAGCAGCTTCGAGGGACCGTCCTACGAGCAGTACTTC. Amino acids: CASSFEGPSYEQYF. This chain uses TRBV5-1 with TRBJ2-7, with D perhaps assigned TRBD1 or TRBD2 (5 bases each). The germline gives CDR1 SGHRS, CDR2 YFSETQ. The CDR3 loop spans 14 amino acids. Deletions cut 2 bases from V and 1 base from J, with 10 bases between. The full variable domain, its missing parts supplied by reference TRBV5-1 and TRBJ2-7, is KAGVTQTPRYLIKTRGQQVTLSCSPISGHRSVSWYQQTPGQGLQFLFEYFSETQRNKGNFPGRFSGRQFSNSRSEMNVSTLELGDSALYLCASSFEGPSYEQYFGPGTRLTVT.

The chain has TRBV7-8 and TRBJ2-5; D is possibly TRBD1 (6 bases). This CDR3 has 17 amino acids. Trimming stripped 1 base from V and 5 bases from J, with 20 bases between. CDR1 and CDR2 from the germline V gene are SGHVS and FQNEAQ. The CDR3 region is CASSLVGTRSQGETQYF. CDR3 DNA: TGTGCCAGCAGCTTAGTCGGCACGAGATCCCAGGGGGAGACCCAGTACTTC.

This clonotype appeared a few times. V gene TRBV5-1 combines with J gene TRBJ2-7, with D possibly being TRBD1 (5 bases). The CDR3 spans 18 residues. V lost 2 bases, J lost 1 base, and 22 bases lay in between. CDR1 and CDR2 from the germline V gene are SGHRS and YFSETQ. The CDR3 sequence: CASSFQSNQGYLSYEQYF. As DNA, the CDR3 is TGCGCCAGCAGCTTCCAGTCCAATCAGGGTTACCTATCCTACGAGCAGTACTTC.

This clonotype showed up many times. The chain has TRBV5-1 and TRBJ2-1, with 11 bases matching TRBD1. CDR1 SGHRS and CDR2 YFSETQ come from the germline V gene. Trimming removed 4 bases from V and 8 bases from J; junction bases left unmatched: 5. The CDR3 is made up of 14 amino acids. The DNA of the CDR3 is TGCGCCAGCAGCGGACGGGACAGGGGGGATGAGCAGTTCTTC. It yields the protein CASSGRDRGDEQFF.

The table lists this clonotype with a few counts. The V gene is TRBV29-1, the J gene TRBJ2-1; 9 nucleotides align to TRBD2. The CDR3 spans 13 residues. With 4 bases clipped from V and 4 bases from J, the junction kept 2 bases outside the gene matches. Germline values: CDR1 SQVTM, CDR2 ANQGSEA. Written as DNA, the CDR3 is TGCAGCGTTGTTACTAGCGGGTACAATGAGCAGTTCTTC. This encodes CSVVTSGYNEQFF.

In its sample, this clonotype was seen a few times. The CDR3 is CASSETGRGYEQYF. CDR3 bases: TGTGCCAGCAGTGAGACAGGGAGAGGCTACGAGCAGTACTTC. The chain employs TRBV25-1 and TRBJ2-5; 7 bases fit TRBD1. The DNA end favors TRBJ2-7, so the J call may be wrong. The CDR3 runs to 14 residues. The germline CDR1 and CDR2 sequences are MGHDK and SYGVNS.

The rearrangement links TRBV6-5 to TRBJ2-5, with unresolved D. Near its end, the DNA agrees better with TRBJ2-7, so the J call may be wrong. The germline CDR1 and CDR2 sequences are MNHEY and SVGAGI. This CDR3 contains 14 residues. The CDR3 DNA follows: TGTGCCAGCAGCCGCCGGGCAAGAAGGGACGAGCAGTACTTC. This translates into CASSRRARRDEQYF.

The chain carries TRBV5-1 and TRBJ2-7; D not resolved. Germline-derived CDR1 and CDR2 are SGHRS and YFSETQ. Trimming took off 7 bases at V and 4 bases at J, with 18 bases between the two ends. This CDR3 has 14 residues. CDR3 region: CASYWRQTSYEQYF. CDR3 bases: TGCGCCAGCTACTGGCGGCAGACATCATACGAGCAGTACTTC.

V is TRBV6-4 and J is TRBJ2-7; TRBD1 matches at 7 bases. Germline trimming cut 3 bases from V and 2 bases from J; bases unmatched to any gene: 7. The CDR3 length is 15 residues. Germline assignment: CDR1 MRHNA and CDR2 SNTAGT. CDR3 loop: CASSESKGATYEQYF. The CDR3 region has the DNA TGTGCCAGCAGTGAGTCGAAGGGGGCGACCTACGAGCAGTACTTC.

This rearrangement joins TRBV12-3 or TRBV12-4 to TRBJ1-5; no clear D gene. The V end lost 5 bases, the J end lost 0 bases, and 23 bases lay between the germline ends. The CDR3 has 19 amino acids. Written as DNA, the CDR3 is TGTGCCAGCAGTCCACGGGTGGGAATTATTAGTGCTAGCAATCAGCCCCAGCATTTT. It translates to CASSPRVGIISASNQPQHF.

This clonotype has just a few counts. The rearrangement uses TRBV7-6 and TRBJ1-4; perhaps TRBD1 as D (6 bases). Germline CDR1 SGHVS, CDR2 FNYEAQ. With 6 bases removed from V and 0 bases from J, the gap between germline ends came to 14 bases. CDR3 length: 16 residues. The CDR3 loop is CASSPLTGATNEKLFF. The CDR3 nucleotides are TGTGCCAGCAGTCCACTGACAGGAGCAACTAATGAAAAACTGTTTTTT.

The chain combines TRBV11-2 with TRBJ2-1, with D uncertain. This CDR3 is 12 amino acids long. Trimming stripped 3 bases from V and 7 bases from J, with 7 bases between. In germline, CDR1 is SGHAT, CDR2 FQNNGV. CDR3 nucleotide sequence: TGTGCCAGCAGCTTGACTTTTAATGAGCAGTTCTTC. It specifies CASSLTFNEQFF.

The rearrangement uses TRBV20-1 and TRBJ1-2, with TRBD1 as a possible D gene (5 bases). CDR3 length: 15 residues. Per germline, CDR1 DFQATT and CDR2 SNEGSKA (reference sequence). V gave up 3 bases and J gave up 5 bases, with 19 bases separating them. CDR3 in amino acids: CSARAGTAFRYGYTF. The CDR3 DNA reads TGCAGTGCTAGGGCCGGGACCGCGTTCCGTTATGGCTACACCTTC.

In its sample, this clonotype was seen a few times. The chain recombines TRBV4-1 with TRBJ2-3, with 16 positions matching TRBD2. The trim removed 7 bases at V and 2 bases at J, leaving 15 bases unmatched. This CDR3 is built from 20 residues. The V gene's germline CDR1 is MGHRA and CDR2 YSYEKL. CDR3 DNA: TGCGCCAGCAACCTCGTTACCGGGACTAGCGGGGGGGGATACACAGATACGCAGTATTTT. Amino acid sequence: CASNLVTGTSGGGYTDTQYF.

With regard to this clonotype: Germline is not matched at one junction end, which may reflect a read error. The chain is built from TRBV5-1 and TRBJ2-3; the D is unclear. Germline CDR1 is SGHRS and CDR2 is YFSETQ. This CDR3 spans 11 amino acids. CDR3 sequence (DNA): TGTGCCAGCAGCTTAGTGGGTACGCAGTATTTT. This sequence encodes CASSLVGTQYF.